The T cell receptor (beta chain) under discussion was sequenced for a study of blood T cell repertoires in COVID-19. The protocol was immunoSEQ multiplex PCR, while the TCRdb copy is restricted to in-frame clones and leaves out a portion. The sample has about 160,000 clones; about 93% are singletons. Trimming shortened V by 2 bases and J by 8 bases, and 9 bases separated the two germline ends. The CDR3 length is 13 residues. From germline, CDR1 is KGHDR and CDR2 SFDVKD. Sample: peripheral blood. The TCR sequence derives from a woman between 50 and 59 years old with acute or convalescent COVID-19. V and J are TRBV24-1 and TRBJ1-5; D is ambiguous. CDR3 protein: CATSDSGSEPQHF. The CDR3 nucleotides are TGTGCCACCAGTGATTCGGGGTCTGAGCCCCAGCATTTT.